The 12 T cell receptor beta chains listed next were all sequenced from one sample in a study of cytomegalovirus exposure and HLA in healthy donors. The study ran its PCR with 60 Vbeta and 13 Jbeta primers. The table came from immunoSEQ multiplex PCR; TCRdb's copy has only in-frame clones and leaves some out. The sample consists of some 130,000 clones, more than 70% of them appearing once. Sequencing was performed on PBMCs. All receptors derive from a man in his forties in good health and CMV-seronegative.

CDR3 in amino acids: CSVAGTSGRGPEQYF. The CDR3 DNA follows: TGCAGCGTTGCCGGGACTAGCGGGAGGGGGCCCGAGCAGTACTTC. The chain couples TRBV29-1 to TRBJ2-7; 16 bases align to TRBD2. Germline V gene lookup returns CDR1 SQVTM and CDR2 ANQGSEA. Trimming removed 4 bases from V and 6 bases from J; junction bases left unmatched: 6. CDR3 size: 15 residues.

The chain uses TRBV15 and TRBJ2-6, with D possibly matching TRBD1 (5 bases). The ends were cut back, 1 base at V and 0 bases at J, with 13 bases in the middle. CDR3 length: 18 amino acids. Germline lookup yields CDR1 LNHNV and CDR2 YYDKDF (reference sequence). Here the CDR3 DNA reads TGTGCCACCAGCAGAGCTGGCAGGACACCCTCTGGGGCCAACGTCCTGACTTTC. Translated, it gives CATSRAGRTPSGANVLTF.

V and J are TRBV2 and TRBJ2-1; D possibly corresponds to TRBD2 (6 bases). V lost 6 bases, J lost 0 bases, and 9 bases lay in between. Germline-derived CDR1 and CDR2 are SNHLY and FYNNEI. This CDR3 has 14 amino acids. CDR3 bases: TGTGCCAGCAGCTTAGCGGCCTCCTACAATGAGCAGTTCTTC. Its protein is CASSLAASYNEQFF.

The CDR3 DNA follows: TGTGCCAGCACGCTCGGGGGGCGAATTACCTACGAGCAGTACTTC. This sequence encodes CASTLGGRITYEQYF. V is TRBV28 and J is TRBJ2-7, with D tentatively TRBD2 (7 bases). Germline lookup yields CDR1 MDHEN and CDR2 SYDVKM. Trimming stripped 7 bases from V and 2 bases from J, with 18 bases between. The CDR3 covers 15 residues.

This sequence joins TRBV29-1 and TRBJ2-4; no definite D call. The CDR3 is 11 residues long. Germline lookup yields CDR1 SQVTM and CDR2 ANQGSEA. Trimming pared 2 bases from V and 5 bases from J, leaving 4 bases between. Written as DNA, the CDR3 is TGCAGCGTTGAATATCAAAACATTCAGTACTTC. This encodes CSVEYQNIQYF.

This clone has just one count. The chain carries TRBV5-8 and TRBJ2-3; 8 positions agree with TRBD2. The CDR3 is 15 residues long. V dropped 1 base and J dropped 5; count of bases not matched to a gene: 6. Germline V gene lookup returns CDR1 SGHTS and CDR2 YDEGEE. Here the CDR3 DNA reads TGTGCCAGCAGCTTGATGCGGGGGGCAGAAGATACGCAGTATTTT. This translates into CASSLMRGAEDTQYF.

This chain uses TRBV29-1 with TRBJ1-2; no definite D call. This CDR3 comprises 11 residues. Trimming cost V 4 bases and J 2 bases, with 5 bases left between them. Per germline, CDR1 SQVTM and CDR2 ANQGSEA. In DNA, the CDR3 is TGCAGCGTTGCGAGGAACTATGGCTACACCTTC. Translation gives CSVARNYGYTF.

This clone has more than one count but fewer than ten. The chain joins TRBV30 to TRBJ2-7; a possible D gene is TRBD2 (5 bases). The germline V and J ends were trimmed by 0 bases and 3 bases, with 9 bases remaining between them. CDR3 length: 13 residues. The germline V gene has CDR1 GTSNPN and CDR2 SVGIG (reference sequence). CDR3 in DNA: TGTGCCTGGAGTGTAAGCCGGGGCTACGAGCAGTACTTC. This encodes CAWSVSRGYEQYF.

The chain has TRBV19 and TRBJ2-7; D might be TRBD2 (6 bases). Germline loops: CDR1 LNHDA, CDR2 SQIVND (reference sequence). CDR3 length: 14 amino acids. V gave up 8 bases and J gave up 5 bases, with 19 bases separating them. CDR3 in amino acids: CASRLRDFADEQYF. The CDR3 nucleotides read TGTGCCAGTCGCCTCCGGGACTTCGCGGACGAGCAGTACTTC.

As regards this clone: The same CDR3 can be traced to other DNA sequences in this sample. CDR3 nucleotides: TGCGCCAGCAGCCAAGAGGGCACAGGGGCCTACGAGCAGTACTTC. Its translation: CASSQEGTGAYEQYF. The chain has TRBV4-3 and TRBJ2-7, with TRBD1 identical over 7 bases. Germline CDR1 and CDR2: LGHNA and YSLEER. The CDR3 has 15 residues. V shed 0 bases and J 2 bases; nucleotides not matched to a gene: 4.

This clone was detected only a few times. V usage is TRBV29-1 and J usage is TRBJ1-3; the match to TRBD1 covers 9 bases. This CDR3 contains 13 residues. From germline, CDR1 is SQVTM and CDR2 ANQGSEA. Trimming took 6 bases from V and 4 from J; bases not matched to a gene: 4. The CDR3 sequence is CSVKGQGGNTIYF. The DNA of the CDR3 is TGCAGCGTGAAGGGACAGGGAGGAAACACCATATATTTT.

The V gene is TRBV25-1, the J gene TRBJ1-1, with 8 bases fitting TRBD1. V lost 4 bases to trimming and J lost 1 base; unmatched junction nucleotides: 2. The CDR3 has 14 residues. CDR1 MGHDK and CDR2 SYGVNS come from the germline V gene. CDR3 in amino acids: CASSATGGNTEAFF. The CDR3 DNA reads TGTGCCAGCAGTGCTACAGGGGGGAACACTGAAGCTTTCTTT. The full variable domain, its missing parts supplied by reference TRBV25-1 and TRBJ1-1, is EADIYQTPRYLVIGTGKKITLECSQTMGHDKMYWYQQDPGMELHLIHYSYGVNSTEKGDLSSESTVSRIRTEHFPLTLESARPSHTSQYLCASSATGGNTEAFFGQGTRLTVV.